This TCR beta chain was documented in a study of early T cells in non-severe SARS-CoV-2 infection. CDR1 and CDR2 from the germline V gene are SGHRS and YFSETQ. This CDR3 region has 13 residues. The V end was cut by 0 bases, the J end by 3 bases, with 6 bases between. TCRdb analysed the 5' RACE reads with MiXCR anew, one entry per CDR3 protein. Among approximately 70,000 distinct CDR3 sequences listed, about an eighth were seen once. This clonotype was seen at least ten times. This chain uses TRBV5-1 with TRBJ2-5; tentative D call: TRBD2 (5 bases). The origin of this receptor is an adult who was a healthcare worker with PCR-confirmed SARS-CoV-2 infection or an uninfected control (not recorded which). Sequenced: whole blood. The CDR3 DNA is TGCGCCAGCAGCTTGGATAGCGAAGAGACCCAGTACTTC. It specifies CASSLDSEETQYF.